The following is a T cell receptor (beta chain) sequence with its context. The data derive from a study of cytomegalovirus exposure and HLA in healthy donors. It was with 60 Vbeta and 13 Jbeta primers that the PCR ran. Method: immunoSEQ multiplex PCR; TCRdb's copy keeps in-frame clones and lacks some. In the table there are more than 85,000 clones, 84% of which are singletons. Unmatched junction bases numbered 15, after V lost 4 bases and J lost 5 bases. CDR1 SGHRS and CDR2 YFSETQ come from the germline V gene. The CDR3 totals 18 residues. The source is a woman aged 18-29 years in good health and CMV-seronegative. V is TRBV5-1 and J is TRBJ2-5; 12 nucleotides match TRBD1. Sample: PBMCs. The CDR3 DNA is TGCGCCAGCAGCCAGAAAGTTTCCGGGACAGGGGGCAAGGAGACCCAGTACTTC. It codes for CASSQKVSGTGGKETQYF.